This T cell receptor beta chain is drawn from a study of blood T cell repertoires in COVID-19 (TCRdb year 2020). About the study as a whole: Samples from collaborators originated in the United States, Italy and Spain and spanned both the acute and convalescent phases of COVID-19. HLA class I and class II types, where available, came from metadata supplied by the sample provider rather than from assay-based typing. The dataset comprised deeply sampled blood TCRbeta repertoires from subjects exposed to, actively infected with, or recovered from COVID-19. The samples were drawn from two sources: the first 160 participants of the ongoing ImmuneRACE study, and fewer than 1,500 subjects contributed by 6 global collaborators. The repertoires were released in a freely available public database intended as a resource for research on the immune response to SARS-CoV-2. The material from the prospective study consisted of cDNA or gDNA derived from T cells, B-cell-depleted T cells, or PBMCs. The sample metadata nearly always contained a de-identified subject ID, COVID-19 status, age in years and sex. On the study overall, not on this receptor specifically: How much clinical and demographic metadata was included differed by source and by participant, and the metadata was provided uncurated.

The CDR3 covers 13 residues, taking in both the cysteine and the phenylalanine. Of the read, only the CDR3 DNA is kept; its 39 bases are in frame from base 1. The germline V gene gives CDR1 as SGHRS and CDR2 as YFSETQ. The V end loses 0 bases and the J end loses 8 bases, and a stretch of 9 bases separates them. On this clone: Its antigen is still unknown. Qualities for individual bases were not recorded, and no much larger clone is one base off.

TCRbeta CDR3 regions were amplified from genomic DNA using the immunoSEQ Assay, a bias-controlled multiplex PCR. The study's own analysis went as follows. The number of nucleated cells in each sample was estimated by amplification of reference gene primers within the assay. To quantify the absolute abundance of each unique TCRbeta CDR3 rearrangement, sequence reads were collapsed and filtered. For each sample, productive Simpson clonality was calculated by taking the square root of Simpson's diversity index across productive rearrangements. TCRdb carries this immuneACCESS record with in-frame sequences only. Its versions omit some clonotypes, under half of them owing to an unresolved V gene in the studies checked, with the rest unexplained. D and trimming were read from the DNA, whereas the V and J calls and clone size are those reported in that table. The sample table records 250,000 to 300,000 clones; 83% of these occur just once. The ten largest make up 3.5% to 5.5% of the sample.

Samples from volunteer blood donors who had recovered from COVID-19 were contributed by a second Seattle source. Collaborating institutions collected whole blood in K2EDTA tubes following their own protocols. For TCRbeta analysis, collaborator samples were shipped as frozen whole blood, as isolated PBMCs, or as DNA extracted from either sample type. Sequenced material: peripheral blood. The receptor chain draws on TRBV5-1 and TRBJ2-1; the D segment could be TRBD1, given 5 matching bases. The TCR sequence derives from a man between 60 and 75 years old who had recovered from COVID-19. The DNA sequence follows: TGCGCCAGCAGCTTGGCAGGGAAGTATGAGCAGTTCTTC. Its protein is CASSLAGKYEQFF.